The rows below give T cell receptor beta chains drawn from one sample of a study of regulatory T cells in long-lasting Graves disease. TCRdb itself ran the multiplex PCR reads through MiXCR, one entry per CDR3 protein. The sample shows about 360,000 distinct CDR3 sequences, roughly 17% of them seen only once. The same sample was also used in a study of T cells in Graves' hyperthyroidism and ophthalmopathy.

Sequences were derived from peripheral blood mononuclear cells (PBMCs), sampled at new diagnosis, from a patient treated with antithyroid drugs. These receptors were collected from a woman between 18 and 30 years old with Graves disease. Both conserved end residues are part of each CDR3. A D gene is named only where the DNA matches it firmly. For some rows the clone size is stated as once, few or many, or as a class when expanded; others skip it.

clone size	V gene	J gene	D gene	CDR3 DNA	CDR3 protein
few	TRBV5-1	TRBJ2-1	-	TGCGCCAGCAGCTTGGGAGGACAGAGCAATGAGCAGTTCTTC	CASSLGGQSNEQFF
few	TRBV4-1	TRBJ2-2	-	TGCGCCAGCAGACCGGGCCACGGGGAGCTGTTTTTT	CASRPGHGELFF
few	TRBV20-1	TRBJ2-2	TRBD1	TGCAGTGCTAGACCTATGACAGGGGGGGACGGGGAGCTGTTTTTT	CSARPMTGGDGELFF
-	TRBV14	TRBJ2-5	TRBD2	TGTGCCAGCAGCCAGACAGAAGGACTAGCGGGGGGACTGGGCGAGACCCAGTACTTC	CASSQTEGLAGGLGETQYF
-	TRBV28	TRBJ2-3	TRBD1	TGTGCCAGCAGTGAATTCGGGACAGGGACAGATACGCAGTATTTT	CASSEFGTGTDTQYF
-	TRBV5-4	TRBJ2-3	TRBD1	TGTGCCAGCAGCCCCCACGTCCGGGACAGGGTCGATGATACAGATACGCAGTATTTT	CASSPHVRDRVDDTDTQYF
-	TRBV5-6	TRBJ1-2	-	TGTGCCAGCAGCTTGGCCGAACTACACTATGGCTACACCTTC	CASSLAELHYGYTF
many	TRBV5-1	TRBJ2-7	TRBD1	TGCGCCAGCAGCTTAGTGACAGGGTACTACGAGCAGTACTTC	CASSLVTGYYEQYF
many	TRBV20-1	TRBJ2-1	-	TGCAGTGGGGTGAAAATCAATGAGCAGTTCTTC	CSGVKINEQFF
-	TRBV4-1	TRBJ1-2	TRBD1	TGCGCCAGCAGCTACCGAGCCCTTGACAGGGGGGCCCTACGAGGCTACACCTTC	CASSYRALDRGALRGYTF
-	TRBV12-3/TRBV12-4	TRBJ2-2	TRBD2	TGTGCCAGCAGGCGTACTAGCGGGGGGGCCGGCGGGGAGCTGTTTTTT	CASRRTSGGAGGELFF
many	TRBV7-8	TRBJ1-2	TRBD1	TGTGCCAGCAGCTTAGCGACAGTAGCCGGGACAGGCGTCTATGGCTACACCTTC	CASSLATVAGTGVYGYTF
-	TRBV5-1	TRBJ2-1	TRBD2	TGCGCCAGCGCAACCGGGACTAGCGGATTCTACAATGAGCAGTTCTTC	CASATGTSGFYNEQFF
many	TRBV6-1	TRBJ2-1	-	TGTGCCAGCGGCGGTAGCGGCTACAATGAGCAGTTCTTC	CASGGSGYNEQFF
few	TRBV5-6	TRBJ2-2	-	TGTGCCAGCAGCCCGCTAGCCATGAACACCGGGGAGCTGTTTTTT	CASSPLAMNTGELFF
few	TRBV6-2/TRBV6-3	TRBJ2-3	TRBD2	TGTGCCAGCATTTTAGGAGCGGGGGCGAAAGATACGCAGTATTTT	CASILGAGAKDTQYF
few	TRBV2	TRBJ2-1	TRBD2	TGTGCCAGCAGCCTCACTAGCGGGAGCTCCTACAATGAGCAGTTCTTC	CASSLTSGSSYNEQFF
few	TRBV15	TRBJ2-5	-	TGTGCCACCAGCCACGACATAATCCAGACCCAGTACTTC	CATSHDIIQTQYF
-	TRBV20-1	TRBJ1-1	-	TGCAGTGCTACCAAGATCGTTATCATGAACACTGAAGCTTTCTTT	CSATKIVIMNTEAFF
many	TRBV4-2	TRBJ2-5	TRBD2	TGTGCCAGCAGCCAAGATCTGGCGCGGGGGGGATACCAGTACTTC	CASSQDLARGGYQYF
many	TRBV6-2/TRBV6-3	TRBJ2-7	-	TGTGCCAGCAGTTCCAATCCGGCCCGGGTCTCGCCCGAGCAGTACTTC	CASSSNPARVSPEQYF
many	TRBV27	TRBJ2-1	-	TGTGCCAGCAGTACCGGCCAGGGGCCATACAATGAGCAGTTCTTC	CASSTGQGPYNEQFF
many	TRBV24-1	TRBJ2-1	TRBD2	TGTGCCACCAGTGTCCTAGCGGGGACAACCTACAATGAGCAGTTCTTC	CATSVLAGTTYNEQFF
-	TRBV20-1	TRBJ1-3	-	TGCAGTGCTCACGGGCCCTTATATTTT	CSAHGPLYF
few	TRBV30	TRBJ1-2	-	TGTGCCTGGAAGGGCGACCCTCTCAACTATGGCTACACCTTC	CAWKGDPLNYGYTF
many	TRBV28	TRBJ2-2	-	TGTGCCAGCAGTTTACGACTGATGAACACCGGGGAGCTGTTTTTT	CASSLRLMNTGELFF
few	TRBV9	TRBJ2-1	TRBD2	TGTGCCAGCAGCTTAACGACTAGCGGGAGTCTTAATGAGCAGTTCTTC	CASSLTTSGSLNEQFF
many	TRBV28	TRBJ2-3	-	TGTGCCAGCAGGGTCCTGGGGGGCCACACAGATACGCAGTATTTT	CASRVLGGHTDTQYF
-	TRBV4-2	TRBJ2-2	TRBD2	TGTGCCAGCAGCCAAGAAGTTTGGACTAGTAAAGCCGGGGAGCTGTTTTTT	CASSQEVWTSKAGELFF
many	TRBV5-6	TRBJ1-1	-	TGTGCCAGCAGCTTGCGTGCGAGTTTCATGAACACTGAAGCTTTCTTT	CASSLRASFMNTEAFF
-	TRBV27	TRBJ2-1	TRBD1	TGTGCCAGCAGAACAGGGGGACCGTACAATGAGCAGTTCTTC	CASRTGGPYNEQFF
many	TRBV28	TRBJ2-5	TRBD1	TGTGCCACCTCGACAGGGGGCCTAAAGACCCAGTACTTC	CATSTGGLKTQYF
once	TRBV19	TRBJ2-2	-	TGTGCCAGTAGTATCTCGCACGCCGGGGAGCTGTTTTTT	CASSISHAGELFF
many	TRBV11-1	TRBJ2-7	TRBD1	TGTGCCAGCAGCCGACACAGGGGGGCCTACGAGCAGTACTTC	CASSRHRGAYEQYF
many	TRBV11-2	TRBJ2-7	-	TGTGCCAGCACTATTCCCCCCTACGAGCAGTACTTC	CASTIPPYEQYF
many	TRBV3-1	TRBJ2-3	-	TGTGCCAGCAGCCAAACTAGAAGTGGGACAGATACGCAGTATTTT	CASSQTRSGTDTQYF
few	TRBV29-1	TRBJ2-7	TRBD1	TGCAGCGTTGTTAGGGGGCCCTTTGGCGGAGCCACCTACGAGCAGTACTTC	CSVVRGPFGGATYEQYF
many	TRBV3-1	TRBJ1-2	-	TGTGCCAGCAGCCGATGGGACGTGGAAACTTATGGCTACACCTTC	CASSRWDVETYGYTF
-	TRBV6-1	TRBJ2-2	-	TGTGCCAGCAGTGAACTAGCAGGGACCGGGGAGCTGTTTTTT	CASSELAGTGELFF
few	TRBV30	TRBJ1-1	TRBD1	TGTGCCTGGACCTTAACAGGGGGGGCTGAAGCTTTCTTT	CAWTLTGGAEAFF
-	TRBV2	TRBJ1-1	TRBD1	TGTGCCAGCAGTGAAGTTCAGGGGGCGGGGGCTTTCTTT	CASSEVQGAGAFF
many	TRBV7-6	TRBJ1-1	-	TGTGCCAGCAGCTTATTATTGTCGGGTGAAGCTTTCTTT	CASSLLLSGEAFF
-	TRBV7-3	TRBJ1-6	TRBD1	TGTGCCAGCAGCTTAACGTTCGGGGCAGGGGGCGGCACCATACCCCTCCACTTT	CASSLTFGAGGGTIPLHF
few	TRBV7-3	TRBJ1-1	-	TGTGCCAGCAGCCCAATGGCCGACGGTTCTGAAGCTTTCTTT	CASSPMADGSEAFF
many	TRBV6-2/TRBV6-3	TRBJ2-1	-	TGTGCCAGCAGTTATGGGGCGTCCTACAATGAGCAGTTCTTC	CASSYGASYNEQFF
many	TRBV7-9	TRBJ2-7	-	TGTGCCGGCAGCGGAGGGATCTCCTACGAGCAGTACTTC	CAGSGGISYEQYF
few	TRBV15	TRBJ2-5	-	TGTGCCACCAGCAGAGATAAGAATTGGATCAGTGAGACCCAGTACTTC	CATSRDKNWISETQYF
many	TRBV11-2	TRBJ2-1	-	TGTGCCAGCAGCTTAGGTACATTTTCGAAAACCAATGAGCAGTTCTTC	CASSLGTFSKTNEQFF
once	TRBV5-1	TRBJ2-1	TRBD2	TGCGCCAGCAGCAGCCAGGGGACTAGCGGACATGAGCAGTTCTTC	CASSSQGTSGHEQFF
-	TRBV7-2	TRBJ2-7	-	TGTGCCAGCAGCTTAAGCGGCGTGCTCTCCTACGAGCAGTACTTC	CASSLSGVLSYEQYF
many	TRBV24-1	TRBJ2-3	TRBD1	TGTGCCACCAGTGATCCCACCCCCTACAGGGGGTTAGATACGCAGTATTTT	CATSDPTPYRGLDTQYF
few	TRBV4-2	TRBJ2-3	-	TGTGCCAGCAGCCAAGCTCGCCTTGATACGCAGTATTTT	CASSQARLDTQYF
few	TRBV28	TRBJ1-1	-	TGTGCCAGCAGTCGACCAGAGGGCACTGAAGCTTTCTTT	CASSRPEGTEAFF
many	TRBV7-2	TRBJ2-5	-	TGTGCCAGCAGCTTAGGGATCACATCACAAGAGACCCAGTACTTC	CASSLGITSQETQYF
many	TRBV7-2	TRBJ1-4	-	TGTGCCAGCAGCTTAAGACGGGCAACTAATGAAAAACTGTTTTTT	CASSLRRATNEKLFF